The entry below gives a single TCR beta chain sequence along with its context. These data originate in a study of blood T cell repertoires in COVID-19. Losses at the gene ends were 1 base for V and 8 bases for J; bases not matched to a gene: 11. The CDR3 totals 16 residues. CDR1 and CDR2 from the germline V gene are LNHDA and SQIVND (reference sequence). Clones were read by immunoSEQ multiplex PCR, and TCRdb kept only the in-frame ones, dropping some. The data show over 150,000 clones, about 87% seen once. The specimen was peripheral blood. The J gene is TRBJ2-1, the V gene TRBV19; 7 positions agree with TRBD2. The TCR sequence derives from a woman between 65 and 79 years old with COVID-19, enrolled during active disease. In DNA form, the CDR3 reads TGTGCCAGTAGTATAGTTCCCAGCGGGGTGGTATATGAGCAGTTCTTC. Its protein is CASSIVPSGVVYEQFF.